Listed below are T cell receptor beta chains from one sample, sequenced in a study of T-cell memory formation after mild COVID-19. MiXCR was run by TCRdb on the 5' RACE reads, yielding one entry per CDR3 protein. The repertoire includes 90,000 to 120,000 distinct CDR3 sequences, around 10% of them detected once, and about 40% sits in the top ten. Sequenced: PBMCs or a T cell subset sorted from them (not recorded which). These receptors originate from a man aged 18 to 29 who had mild COVID-19 (a few samples of this study predate the infection). Cell type and time point are not known. CDR3s include the opening cysteine and the closing phenylalanine or tryptophan. D genes are given only for firm matches. Part of the rows lack a size; the others show once, few, many or a class for expanded clones.

TRBD1	TRBV4-1	few	TRBJ2-4	CASSQGQGVRIQYF	TGCGCCAGCAGCCAAGGACAGGGCGTTCGGATTCAGTACTTC
.	TRBV7-9	.	TRBJ1-1	CASNRGPNTEAFF	TGTGCCAGCAACCGGGGACCGAACACTGAAGCTTTCTTT
.	TRBV30	few	TRBJ1-5	CAWSPPGGQPQHF	TGTGCCTGGAGTCCCCCGGGTGGCCAGCCCCAGCATTTT
TRBD1	TRBV6-5	few	TRBJ1-2	CASSNRVRGIGYTF	TGTGCCAGCAGCAACAGGGTCAGGGGGATAGGCTACACCTTC
.	TRBV6-5	.	TRBJ2-7	CASALGLPSPGYEQYF	TGTGCCAGCGCCTTGGGACTGCCAAGCCCGGGCTACGAGCAGTACTTC
.	TRBV4-3	few	TRBJ2-7	CASSQDFPVSSYEQYF	TGCGCCAGCAGCCAAGATTTTCCGGTGAGCTCCTACGAGCAGTACTTC
.	TRBV19	few	TRBJ1-5	CASTPGSQPQHF	TGTGCCAGTACCCCGGGGAGCCAGCCCCAGCATTTT
.	TRBV27	many	TRBJ1-2	CASSFGGSYGYTF	TGTGCCAGCAGTTTTGGCGGATCCTATGGCTACACCTTC
TRBD1	TRBV12-3/TRBV12-4	few	TRBJ1-2	CASSLWGQGTHGYTF	TGTGCCAGCAGTTTGTGGGGACAGGGAACCCATGGCTACACCTTC
.	TRBV7-9	.	TRBJ2-2	CASRDRKNTGELFF	TGTGCCAGCAGAGACAGGAAAAACACCGGGGAGCTGTTTTTT
.	TRBV11-2	few	TRBJ2-7	CASGPDLDEQYF	TGTGCCAGCGGGCCAGACCTCGACGAGCAGTACTTC